What follows is one T cell receptor (beta chain) and its context. The antigen remains unidentified. An end of the junction does not agree with germline; a read error may underlie this. This sample's RNA came from whole unsorted tissue. This non-tumor lung sample came from over 3 cm beyond the tumor edge. This entry comes from a study of tumor and adjacent non-tumor tissue in lung cancer. The wider study: Aged about 30 to 85 years, patients included 10 men and a few women with stage I to III disease. Approximately 4 million productive TCRbeta reads were obtained per sample on average.

A modified ARM-PCR protocol with three rounds of nested PCR amplified TCRbeta. TCRdb processed the multiplex PCR reads anew with MiXCR; each CDR3 protein has one entry. The table has tens of thousands of distinct CDR3 sequences, less than 70% seen once. Study-level results: Tumor repertoires had a smaller top 100 clone share than normal lung. Significantly higher TCR diversity was found in tumor than normal lung.

This CDR3 has 16 amino acids. Germline CDR1 SGHAT, CDR2 FQNNGV. Sequenced material: distant non-tumor lung tissue. This chain connects TRBV11-2 to TRBJ2-6; D gene uncertain. The source is an older woman with non-small cell lung cancer. The DNA of the CDR3 is TGTGCCAGGAGCTTCGTAGGTTTCTCTGGGGCCAACGTCCTGACTTTC. Its translation is CARSFVGFSGANVLTF.